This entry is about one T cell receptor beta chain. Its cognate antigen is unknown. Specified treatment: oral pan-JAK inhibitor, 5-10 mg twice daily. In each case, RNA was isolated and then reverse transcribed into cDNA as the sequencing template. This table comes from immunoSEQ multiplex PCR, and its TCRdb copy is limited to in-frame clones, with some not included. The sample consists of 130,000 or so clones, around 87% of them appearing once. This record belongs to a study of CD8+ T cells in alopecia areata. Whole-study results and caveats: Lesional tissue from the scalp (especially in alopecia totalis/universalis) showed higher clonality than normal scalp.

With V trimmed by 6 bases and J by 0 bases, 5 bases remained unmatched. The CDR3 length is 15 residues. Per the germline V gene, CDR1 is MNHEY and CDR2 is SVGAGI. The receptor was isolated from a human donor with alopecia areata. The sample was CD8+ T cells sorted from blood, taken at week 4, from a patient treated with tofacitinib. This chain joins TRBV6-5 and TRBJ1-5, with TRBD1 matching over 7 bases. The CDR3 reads CASREQGYSNQPQHF. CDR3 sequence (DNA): TGTGCCAGCAGGGAACAGGGGTATAGCAATCAGCCCCAGCATTTT.